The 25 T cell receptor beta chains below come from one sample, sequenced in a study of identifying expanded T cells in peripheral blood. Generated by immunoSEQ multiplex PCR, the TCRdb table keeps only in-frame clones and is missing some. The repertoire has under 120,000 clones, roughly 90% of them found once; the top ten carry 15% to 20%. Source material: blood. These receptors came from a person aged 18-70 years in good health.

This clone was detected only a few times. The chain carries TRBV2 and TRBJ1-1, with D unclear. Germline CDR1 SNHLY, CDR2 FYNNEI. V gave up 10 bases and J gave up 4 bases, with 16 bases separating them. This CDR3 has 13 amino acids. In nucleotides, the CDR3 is TGTGCCACTACCCCGGAGGTACGCACTGAAGCTTTCTTT. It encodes CATTPEVRTEAFF.

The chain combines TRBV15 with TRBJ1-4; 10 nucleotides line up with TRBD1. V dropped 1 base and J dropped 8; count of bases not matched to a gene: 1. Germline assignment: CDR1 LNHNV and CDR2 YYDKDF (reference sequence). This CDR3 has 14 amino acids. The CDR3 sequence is CATSRGQGAEKLFF. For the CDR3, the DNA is TGTGCCACCAGCAGAGGACAGGGGGCGGAAAAACTGTTTTTT.

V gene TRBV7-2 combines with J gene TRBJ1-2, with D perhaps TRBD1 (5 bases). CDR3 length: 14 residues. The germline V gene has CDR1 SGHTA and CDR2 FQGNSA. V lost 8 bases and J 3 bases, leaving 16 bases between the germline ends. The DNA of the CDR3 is TGTGCCAGCTCGGTCGACAGAGTATACTATGGCTACACCTTC. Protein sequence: CASSVDRVYYGYTF. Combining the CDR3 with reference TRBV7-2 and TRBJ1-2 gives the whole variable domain GAGVSQSPSNKVTEKGKDVELRCDPISGHTALYWYRQSLGQGLEFLIYFQGNSAPDKSGLPSDRFSAERTGGSVSTLTIQRTQQEDSAVYLCASSVDRVYYGYTFGSGTRLTVV.

CDR3 DNA: TGTGCCAGCAGTGAGCAGGGTTTCTATGGCTACACCTTC. Translated, it gives CASSEQGFYGYTF. The chain recombines TRBV6-1 with TRBJ1-2; TRBD1 is a possible D gene (5 bases). The V gene's germline CDR1 is MNHNS and CDR2 SASEGT. The V gene lost 3 bases and the J gene lost 4 bases, with 9 bases spanning the gap. The CDR3 has 13 residues.

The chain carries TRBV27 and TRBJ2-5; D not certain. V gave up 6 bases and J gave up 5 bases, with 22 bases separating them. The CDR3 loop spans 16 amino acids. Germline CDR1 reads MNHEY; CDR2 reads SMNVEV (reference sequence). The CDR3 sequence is CASSPFPPRAPETQYF. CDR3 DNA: TGTGCCAGCAGCCCTTTCCCCCCGAGAGCACCCGAGACCCAGTACTTC.

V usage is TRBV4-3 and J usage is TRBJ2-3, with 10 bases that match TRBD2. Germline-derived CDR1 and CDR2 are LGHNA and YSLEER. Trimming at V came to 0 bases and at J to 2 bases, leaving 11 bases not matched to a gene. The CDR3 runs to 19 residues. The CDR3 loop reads CASSQELAGGLRTTDTQYF. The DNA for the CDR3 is TGCGCCAGCAGCCAAGAGTTAGCGGGGGGCTTACGAACCACAGATACGCAGTATTTT.

Here the CDR3 reads CASSPGTAPNEAFF. The CDR3 coding sequence is TGTGCCAGCAGCCCAGGAACAGCGCCAAATGAAGCTTTCTTT. The chain uses TRBV7-9 and TRBJ1-1; D gene ambiguous. CDR3 size: 14 residues. The V end was cut by 5 bases, the J end by 7 bases, with 17 bases between. CDR1 SEHNR and CDR2 FQNEAQ come from the germline V gene (reference sequence).

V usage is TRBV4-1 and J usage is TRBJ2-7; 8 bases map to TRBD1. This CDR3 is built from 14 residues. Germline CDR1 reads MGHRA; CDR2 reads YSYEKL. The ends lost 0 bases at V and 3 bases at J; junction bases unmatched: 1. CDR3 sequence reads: CASSQDGTGYEQYF. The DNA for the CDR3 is TGCGCCAGCAGCCAAGATGGGACAGGCTACGAGCAGTACTTC.

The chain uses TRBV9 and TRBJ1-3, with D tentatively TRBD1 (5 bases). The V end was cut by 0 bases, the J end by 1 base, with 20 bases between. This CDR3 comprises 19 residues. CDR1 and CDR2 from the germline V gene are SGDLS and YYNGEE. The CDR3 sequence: CASSVASAGGGGSGNTIYF. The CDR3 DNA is TGTGCCAGCAGCGTAGCATCCGCCGGGGGAGGTGGGTCTGGAAACACCATATATTTT.

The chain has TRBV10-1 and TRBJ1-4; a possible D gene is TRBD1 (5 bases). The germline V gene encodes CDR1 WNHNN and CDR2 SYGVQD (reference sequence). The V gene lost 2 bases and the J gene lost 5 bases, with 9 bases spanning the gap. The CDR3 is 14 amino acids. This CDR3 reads CASSETGRNEKLFF. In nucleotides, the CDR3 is TGCGCCAGCAGTGAGACAGGTCGGAATGAAAAACTGTTTTTT.

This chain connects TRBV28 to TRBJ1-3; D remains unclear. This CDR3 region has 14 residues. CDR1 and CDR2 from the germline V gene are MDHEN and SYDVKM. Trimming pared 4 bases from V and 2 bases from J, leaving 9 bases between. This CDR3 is CASSSGGAGNTIYF. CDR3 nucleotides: TGTGCCAGCAGTTCAGGCGGGGCTGGAAACACCATATATTTT. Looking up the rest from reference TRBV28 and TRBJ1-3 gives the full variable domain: DVKVTQSSRYLVKRTGEKVFLECVQDMDHENMFWYRQDPGLGLRLIYFSYDVKMKEKGDIPEGYSVSREKKERFSLILESASTNQTSMYLCASSSGGAGNTIYFGEGSWLTVV.

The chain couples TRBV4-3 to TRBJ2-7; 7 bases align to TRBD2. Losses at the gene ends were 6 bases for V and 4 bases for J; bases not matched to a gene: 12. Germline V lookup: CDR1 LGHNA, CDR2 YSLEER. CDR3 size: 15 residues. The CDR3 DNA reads TGCGCCAGCAGGTCGGAGGCTAGCGGCCTTTACGAGCAGTACTTC. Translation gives CASRSEASGLYEQYF.

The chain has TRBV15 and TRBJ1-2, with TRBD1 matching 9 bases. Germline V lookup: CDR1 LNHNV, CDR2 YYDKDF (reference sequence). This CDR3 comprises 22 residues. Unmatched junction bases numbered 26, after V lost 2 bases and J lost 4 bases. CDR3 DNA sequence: TGTGCCACCAGCAGACACCGGCCGGCAGGGCGGGACAGGGCCCTCCCCCTCTATGGCTACACCTTC. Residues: CATSRHRPAGRDRALPLYGYTF.

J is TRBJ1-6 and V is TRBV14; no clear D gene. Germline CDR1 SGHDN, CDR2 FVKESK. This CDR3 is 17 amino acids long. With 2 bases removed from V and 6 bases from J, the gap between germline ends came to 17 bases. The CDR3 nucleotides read TGTGCCAGCAGCCAATTCTTTGGTCGCGGGCGTAATTCACCCCTCCACTTT. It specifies CASSQFFGRGRNSPLHF.

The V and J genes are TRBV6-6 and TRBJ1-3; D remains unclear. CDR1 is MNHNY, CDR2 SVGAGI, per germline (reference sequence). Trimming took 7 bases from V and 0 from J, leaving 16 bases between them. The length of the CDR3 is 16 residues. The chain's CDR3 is CASNLGLVSSGNTIYF. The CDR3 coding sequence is TGTGCCAGCAACCTAGGGCTGGTCAGCTCTGGAAACACCATATATTTT.

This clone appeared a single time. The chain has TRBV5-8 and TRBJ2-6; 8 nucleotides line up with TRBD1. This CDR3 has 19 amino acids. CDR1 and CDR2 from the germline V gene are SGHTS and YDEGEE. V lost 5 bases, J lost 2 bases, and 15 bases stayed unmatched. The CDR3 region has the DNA TGTGCCAGCAGGAACCGACGTGAGGACAGGGTCCCTGGGGCCAACGTCCTGACTTTC. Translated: CASRNRREDRVPGANVLTF.

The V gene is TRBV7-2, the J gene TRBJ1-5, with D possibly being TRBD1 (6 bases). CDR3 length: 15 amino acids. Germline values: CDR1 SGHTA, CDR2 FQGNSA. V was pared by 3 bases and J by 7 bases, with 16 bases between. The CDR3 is CASSFSQGGEQPQHF. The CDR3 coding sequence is TGTGCCAGCAGCTTTTCACAGGGAGGGGAACAGCCCCAGCATTTT.

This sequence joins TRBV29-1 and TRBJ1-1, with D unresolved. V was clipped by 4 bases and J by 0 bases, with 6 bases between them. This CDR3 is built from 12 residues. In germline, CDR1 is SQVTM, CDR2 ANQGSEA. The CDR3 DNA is TGCAGCGTTGGTAGGGTGAACACTGAAGCTTTCTTT. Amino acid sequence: CSVGRVNTEAFF.

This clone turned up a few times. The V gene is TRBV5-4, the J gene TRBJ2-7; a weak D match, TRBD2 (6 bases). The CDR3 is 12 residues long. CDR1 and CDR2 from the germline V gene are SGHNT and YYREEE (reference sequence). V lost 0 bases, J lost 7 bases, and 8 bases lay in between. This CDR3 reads CASSLVRGEQYF. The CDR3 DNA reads TGTGCCAGCAGCTTGGTACGGGGGGAGCAGTACTTC.

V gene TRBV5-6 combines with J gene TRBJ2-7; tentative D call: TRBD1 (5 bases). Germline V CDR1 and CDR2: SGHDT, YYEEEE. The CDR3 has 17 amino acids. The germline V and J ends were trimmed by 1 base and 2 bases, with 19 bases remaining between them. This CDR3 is CASSLSGFRQGTYEQYF. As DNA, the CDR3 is TGTGCCAGCAGCTTGTCCGGATTTCGGCAGGGAACCTACGAGCAGTACTTC.

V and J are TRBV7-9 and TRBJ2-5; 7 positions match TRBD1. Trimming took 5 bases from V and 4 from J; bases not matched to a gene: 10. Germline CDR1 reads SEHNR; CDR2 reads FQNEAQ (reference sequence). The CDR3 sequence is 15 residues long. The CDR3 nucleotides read TGTGCCAGCAGCCTGGGTGGACAGGCGGGAGAGACCCAGTACTTC. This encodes CASSLGGQAGETQYF.

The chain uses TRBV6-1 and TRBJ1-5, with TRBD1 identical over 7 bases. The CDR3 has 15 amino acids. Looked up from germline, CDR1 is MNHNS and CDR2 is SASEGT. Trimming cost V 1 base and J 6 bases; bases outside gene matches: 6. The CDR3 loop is CASSEETRGGQPQHF. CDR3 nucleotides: TGTGCCAGCAGTGAAGAGACCAGGGGGGGTCAGCCCCAGCATTTT.

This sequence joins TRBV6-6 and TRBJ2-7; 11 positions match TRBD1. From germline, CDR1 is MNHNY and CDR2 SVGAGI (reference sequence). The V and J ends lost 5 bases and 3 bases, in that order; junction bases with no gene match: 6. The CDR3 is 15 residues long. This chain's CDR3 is CASSPDRGRVYEQYF. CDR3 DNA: TGTGCCAGCAGTCCGGACAGGGGGCGCGTCTACGAGCAGTACTTC.

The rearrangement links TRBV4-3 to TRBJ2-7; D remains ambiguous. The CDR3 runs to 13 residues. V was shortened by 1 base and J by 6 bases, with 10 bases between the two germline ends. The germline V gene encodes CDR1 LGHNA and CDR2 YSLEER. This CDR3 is CASSQARDREQYF. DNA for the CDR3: TGCGCCAGCAGCCAAGCCAGAGACCGCGAGCAGTACTTC.

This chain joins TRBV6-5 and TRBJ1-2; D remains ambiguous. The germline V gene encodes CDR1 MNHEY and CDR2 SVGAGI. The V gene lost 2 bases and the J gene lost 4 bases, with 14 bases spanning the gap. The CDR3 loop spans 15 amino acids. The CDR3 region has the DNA TGTGCCAGCAGTTACGGTGGGCCGTCGGGCTATGGCTACACCTTC. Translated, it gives CASSYGGPSGYGYTF.